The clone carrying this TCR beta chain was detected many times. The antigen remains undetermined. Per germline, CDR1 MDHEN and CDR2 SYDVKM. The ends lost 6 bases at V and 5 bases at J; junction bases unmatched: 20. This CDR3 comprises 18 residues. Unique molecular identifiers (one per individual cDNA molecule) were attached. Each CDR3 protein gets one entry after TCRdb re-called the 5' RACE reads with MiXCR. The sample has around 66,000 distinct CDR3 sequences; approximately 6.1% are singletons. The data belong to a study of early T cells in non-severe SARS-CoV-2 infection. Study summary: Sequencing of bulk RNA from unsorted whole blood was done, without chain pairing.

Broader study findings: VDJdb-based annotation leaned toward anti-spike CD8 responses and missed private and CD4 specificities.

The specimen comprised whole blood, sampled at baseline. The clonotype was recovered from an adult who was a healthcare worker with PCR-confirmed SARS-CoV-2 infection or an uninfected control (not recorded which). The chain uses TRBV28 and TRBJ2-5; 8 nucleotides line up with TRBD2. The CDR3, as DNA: TGTGCCAGCAGCTCAAGTCCGGGACTAGGGACCCTCCGGGAGACCCAGTACTTC. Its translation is CASSSSPGLGTLRETQYF. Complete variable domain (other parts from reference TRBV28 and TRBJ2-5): DVKVTQSSRYLVKRTGEKVFLECVQDMDHENMFWYRQDPGLGLRLIYFSYDVKMKEKGDIPEGYSVSREKKERFSLILESASTNQTSMYLCASSSSPGLGTLRETQYFGPGTRLLVL.